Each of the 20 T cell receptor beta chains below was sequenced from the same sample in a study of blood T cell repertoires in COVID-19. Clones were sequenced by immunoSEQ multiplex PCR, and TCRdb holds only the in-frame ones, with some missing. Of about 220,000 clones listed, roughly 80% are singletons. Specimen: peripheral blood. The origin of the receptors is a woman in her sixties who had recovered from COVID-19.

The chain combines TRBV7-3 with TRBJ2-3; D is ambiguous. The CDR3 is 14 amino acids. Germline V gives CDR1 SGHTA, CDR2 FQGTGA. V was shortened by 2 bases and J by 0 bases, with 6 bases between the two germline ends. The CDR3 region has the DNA TGTGCCAGCAGCTTATTTCCTAGCACAGATACGCAGTATTTT. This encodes CASSLFPSTDTQYF.

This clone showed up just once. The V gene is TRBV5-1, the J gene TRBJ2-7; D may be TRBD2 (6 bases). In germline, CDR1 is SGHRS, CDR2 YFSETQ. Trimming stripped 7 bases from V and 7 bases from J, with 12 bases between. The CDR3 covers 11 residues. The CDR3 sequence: CASRIGGEQYF. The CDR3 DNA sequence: TGCGCCAGCCGAATTGGAGGGGAGCAGTACTTC.

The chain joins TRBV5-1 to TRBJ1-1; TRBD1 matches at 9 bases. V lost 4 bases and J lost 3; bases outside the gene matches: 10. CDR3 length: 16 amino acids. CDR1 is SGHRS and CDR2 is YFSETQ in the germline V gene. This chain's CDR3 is CASSPKRWDRDTEAFF. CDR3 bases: TGCGCCAGCAGCCCAAAACGGTGGGACAGGGACACTGAAGCTTTCTTT.

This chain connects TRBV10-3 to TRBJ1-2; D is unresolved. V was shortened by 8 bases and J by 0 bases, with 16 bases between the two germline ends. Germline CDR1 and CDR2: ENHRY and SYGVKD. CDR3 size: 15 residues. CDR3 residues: CAISSWRAANYGYTF. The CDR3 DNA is TGTGCCATCTCCTCCTGGAGGGCAGCTAACTATGGCTACACCTTC.

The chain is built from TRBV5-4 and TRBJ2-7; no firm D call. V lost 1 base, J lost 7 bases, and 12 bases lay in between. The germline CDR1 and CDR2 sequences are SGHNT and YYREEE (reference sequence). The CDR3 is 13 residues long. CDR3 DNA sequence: TGTGCCAGCAGCTTGATTTCCCCCGCGGAGCAGTACTTC. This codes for CASSLISPAEQYF.

In nucleotides, the CDR3 is TGTGCCAGCAGCCAGCAGCGGGGGTACACTGAAGCTTTCTTT. It encodes CASSQQRGYTEAFF. The rearrangement uses TRBV7-2 and TRBJ1-1; D is possibly TRBD1 (5 bases). The CDR3 extends over 14 amino acids. With 5 bases removed from V and 3 bases from J, the gap between germline ends came to 13 bases. The germline V gene encodes CDR1 SGHTA and CDR2 FQGNSA.

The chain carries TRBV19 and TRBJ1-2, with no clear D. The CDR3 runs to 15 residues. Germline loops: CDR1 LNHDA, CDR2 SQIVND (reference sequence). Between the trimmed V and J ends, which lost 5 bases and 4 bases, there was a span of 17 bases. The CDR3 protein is CASSPTVSLFYGYTF. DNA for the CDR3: TGTGCCAGTAGTCCCACTGTGTCCCTCTTCTATGGCTACACCTTC.

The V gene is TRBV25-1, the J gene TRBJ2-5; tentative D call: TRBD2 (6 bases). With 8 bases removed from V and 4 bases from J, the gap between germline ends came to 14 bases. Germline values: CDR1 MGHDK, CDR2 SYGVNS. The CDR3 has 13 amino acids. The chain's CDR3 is CASGTRGGETQYF. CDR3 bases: TGTGCCAGCGGGACGCGGGGAGGAGAGACCCAGTACTTC.

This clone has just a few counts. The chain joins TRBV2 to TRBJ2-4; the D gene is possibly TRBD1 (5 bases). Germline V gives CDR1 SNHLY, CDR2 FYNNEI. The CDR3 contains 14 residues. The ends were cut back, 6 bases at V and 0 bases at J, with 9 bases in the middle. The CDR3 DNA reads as TGTGCCAGCAGACAGGTTTTAGCCAAAAACATTCAGTACTTC. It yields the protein CASRQVLAKNIQYF.

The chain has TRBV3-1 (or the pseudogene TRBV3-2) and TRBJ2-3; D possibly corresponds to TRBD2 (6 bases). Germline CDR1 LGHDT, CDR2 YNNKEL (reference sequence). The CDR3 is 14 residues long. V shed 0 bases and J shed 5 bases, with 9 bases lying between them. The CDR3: CASSQEAGRDTQYF. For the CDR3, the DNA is TGTGCCAGCAGCCAAGAGGCGGGGAGAGATACGCAGTATTTT.

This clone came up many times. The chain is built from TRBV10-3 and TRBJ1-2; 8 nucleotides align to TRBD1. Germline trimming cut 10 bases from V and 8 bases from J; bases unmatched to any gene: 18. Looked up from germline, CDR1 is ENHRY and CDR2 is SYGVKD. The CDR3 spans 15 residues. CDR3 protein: CATRGVRQGSGGYTF. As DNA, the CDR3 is TGTGCCACCAGGGGGGTCCGACAGGGGTCGGGAGGCTACACCTTC.

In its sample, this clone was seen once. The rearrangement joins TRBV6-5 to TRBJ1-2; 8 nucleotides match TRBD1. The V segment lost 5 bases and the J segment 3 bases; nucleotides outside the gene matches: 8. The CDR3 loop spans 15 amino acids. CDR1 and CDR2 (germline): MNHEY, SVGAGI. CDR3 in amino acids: CASSRQGTTDYGYTF. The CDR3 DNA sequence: TGTGCCAGCAGTCGACAGGGGACTACGGACTATGGCTACACCTTC.

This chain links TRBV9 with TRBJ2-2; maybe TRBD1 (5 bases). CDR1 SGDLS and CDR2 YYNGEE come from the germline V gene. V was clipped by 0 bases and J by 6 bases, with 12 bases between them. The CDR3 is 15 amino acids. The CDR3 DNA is TGTGCCAGCAGCGTAGACCCAGGGCGTCCCGGGGAGCTGTTTTTT. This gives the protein CASSVDPGRPGELFF.

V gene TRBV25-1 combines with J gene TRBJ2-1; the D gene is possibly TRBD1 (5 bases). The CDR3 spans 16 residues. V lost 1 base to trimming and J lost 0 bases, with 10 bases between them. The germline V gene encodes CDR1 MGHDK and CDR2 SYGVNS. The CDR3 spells CASSESTGRSYNEQFF. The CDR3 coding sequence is TGTGCCAGCAGTGAATCCACAGGCCGCTCCTACAATGAGCAGTTCTTC.

The chain's CDR3 is CASSFMGARAYEQYF. CDR3 in DNA: TGCGCCAGCAGCTTCATGGGAGCCCGGGCCTACGAGCAGTACTTC. This chain links TRBV5-1 with TRBJ2-7; maybe TRBD2 (5 bases). CDR1 and CDR2 from the germline V gene are SGHRS and YFSETQ. This CDR3 comprises 15 residues. V lost 2 bases and J 2 bases, leaving 14 bases between the germline ends.

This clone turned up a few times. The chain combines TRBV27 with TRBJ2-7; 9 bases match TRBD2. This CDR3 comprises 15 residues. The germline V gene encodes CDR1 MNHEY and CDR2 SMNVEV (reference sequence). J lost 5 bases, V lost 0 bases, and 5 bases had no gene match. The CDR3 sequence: CASSLSSGGHDEQYF. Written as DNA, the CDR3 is TGTGCCAGCAGTTTATCGAGCGGGGGGCACGACGAGCAGTACTTC.

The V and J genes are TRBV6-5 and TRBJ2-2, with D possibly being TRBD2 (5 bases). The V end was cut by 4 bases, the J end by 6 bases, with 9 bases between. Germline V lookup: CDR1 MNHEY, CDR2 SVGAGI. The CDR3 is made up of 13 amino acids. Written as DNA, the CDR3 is TGTGCCAGCAGTTCACTAGATCCCGGGGAGCTGTTTTTT. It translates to CASSSLDPGELFF.

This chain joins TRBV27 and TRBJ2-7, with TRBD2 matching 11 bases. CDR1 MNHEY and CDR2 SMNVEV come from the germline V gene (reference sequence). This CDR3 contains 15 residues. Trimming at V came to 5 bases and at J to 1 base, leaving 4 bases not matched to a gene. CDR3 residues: CASSAGTSGSYEQYF. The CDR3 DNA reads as TGTGCCAGCAGTGCCGGGACTAGCGGATCCTACGAGCAGTACTTC.

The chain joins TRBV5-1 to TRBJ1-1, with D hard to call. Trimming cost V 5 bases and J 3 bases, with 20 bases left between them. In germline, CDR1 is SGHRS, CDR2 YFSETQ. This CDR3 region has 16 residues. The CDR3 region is CASSTGVGVVDTEAFF. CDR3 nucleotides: TGCGCCAGCAGTACCGGCGTTGGAGTTGTGGACACTGAAGCTTTCTTT.

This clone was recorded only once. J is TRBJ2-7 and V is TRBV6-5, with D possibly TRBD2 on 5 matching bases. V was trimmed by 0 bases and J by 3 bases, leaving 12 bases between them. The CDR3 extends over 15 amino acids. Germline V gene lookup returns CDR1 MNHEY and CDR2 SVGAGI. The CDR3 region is CASSYSVVGGYEQYF. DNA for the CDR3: TGTGCCAGCAGTTACTCTGTTGTAGGAGGCTACGAGCAGTACTTC.